Sequencing of this T cell receptor (beta chain) was carried out in a study of cytomegalovirus exposure and HLA in healthy donors (dated by TCRdb to 2016 to 2017). In the study overall: An earlier analysis of roughly 630 of the donors reported approximately 270 Gb of sequence data and roughly 100 million unique TCR beta sequences from 190 million or so T cells. The study combined high-throughput TCR immunosequencing, statistical association of individual TCRs with disease status, and machine learning to predict cytomegalovirus infection status. Donor age, sex, ethnicity and CMV serostatus were compiled together with the repertoire data. In an earlier analysis of 550 to 700 of the donors, high-throughput TCR beta sequencing was used to judge whether each TCR beta V gene segment behaved as functional or pseudogenic. Besides the first cohort of about 730 subjects, a separate validation cohort made up of over a hundred different subjects was used. The study profiled the T cell repertoires of 550 to 700 subjects by immunosequencing and related them to cytomegalovirus serostatus. A later genetic analysis used genome-wide SNP genotypes for about three fifths of the 666 donors, treating that subset as a discovery cohort. Every discovery cohort repertoire had been produced on one sequencing platform. On average, roughly 250,000 unique TCR beta nucleotide sequences were sequenced per donor among 300 to 500 genotyped donors of the cohort, with 15% to 20% of those sequences being non-productive. The study aimed to test whether signatures of past pathogen exposure could be identified by cataloging public T cell receptors. An early release covering about 600 HLA-typed donors comprised about 300 gigabases of sequencing data and 85 million to 100 million unique TCR sequences. Rather than using new phenotypic data, the later analysis identified candidate immune exposures from TCR beta sequences and from how often those sequences occurred across donors. A later analysis re-analyzed previously published TCR beta repertoires from 500 to 700 donors and added high-resolution HLA genotyping to study TCR occurrence patterns. The genetic ancestry cluster associated with self-reported Caucasian donors included roughly four fifths of the 300 to 400 genotyped donors. Roughly 5 DR-DQ haplotypes were treated as single units for association and clustering because of strong linkage in the cohort. Class I and class II HLA loci were covered by the typing at four-digit resolution. The number of donors typed differed by locus, with 629-630 for A, B, C, DRB1 and DQB1, more than 500 for DQA1, 600 to 610 for DPA1, and approximately 470 for DPB1. Study-wide findings and limitations: In a later analysis, most CMV-associated TCR beta chains were found to appear HLA-restricted, with HLA associations seemingly driven largely by CMV exposure. A further reported finding was that TCR beta sequences accurately predicted the HLA-A and HLA-B alleles for most subjects in the first cohort. It was suggested by the authors that the approach could potentially be generalized to other disease states and immunological phenotypes. In a later analysis, the rate of TCR association differed among HLA loci, with DRB1 alleles having the most associated TCRs and HLA-C alleles having the fewest. A group of highly shared sequence variants was considered likely to be a technical artifact of the sequencing pipeline. Specific HLA alleles were associated with 15,000 to 20,000 TCR beta sequences at a false discovery rate of 0.05 in a later analysis. Some IMGT-functional V segments, including TRBV6-2 and TRBV6-3, could not be distinguished by the 87-base-pair reads and were therefore excluded. In a later genetic analysis, fewer N-insertions in productive TCRs were reported among donors in an Asian-associated ancestry cluster than the approximately 710-donor mean. In a later analysis, several top co-occurrence clusters were reported to appear linked to parvovirus B19, influenza, CMV and Epstein-Barr virus. Because counts were too low, about 18 rarely observed V segments, including chromosome 9 orphons, were excluded from the earlier analysis of several hundred of the donors. In both the original and validation cohorts, the classifier was reported to diagnose cytomegalovirus status with high specificity and sensitivity. A later analysis found that HLA-associated TCR beta chains were more clonally expanded and had lower generation probabilities than equally common non-associated chains. Linkage disequilibrium might explain the correlated functional status among segregating V segments, but an unknown experimental factor could not be excluded. When HLA alleles, especially DR and DQ, strongly co-occurred, attributing TCR associations to individual alleles was difficult. The study gave a list of 150 to 200 TCR beta chains associated with cytomegalovirus. Most TCR sequences were seen in very few donors, while some public TCRs were found in many individuals. Roughly uniform sequencing depth across donors was assumed in presence/absence analyses, although this assumption may not hold. In this cohort, only TCR beta chains were sequenced, and detectable features were limited by the absence of alpha or paired-chain data. The only immune exposure information available for the cohort was CMV serostatus. In an earlier analysis of approximately 590 of the donors, most TCR beta V segments appeared in productive rearrangements about 90% or about 30% of the time, broadly matching IMGT annotations. A few of the identified cytomegalovirus-associated TCR beta chains were confirmed in vitro to be specific for cytomegalovirus antigens. A later genetic analysis associated a missense DCLRE1C variant with V-gene and J-gene trimming of TCR beta chains, and an independent cohort replicated the association. Because HLA typing was unavailable for some donors at each locus, only the typed subset was used in association tests.

The cohort comprised approximately 700 healthy bone marrow donors. Cohort members were all nominally healthy when sampled, although unrecorded immune exposures were likely present. The donor tested CMV seronegative, placing the donor among the roughly 400 seronegative members of the cohort. Every donor gave a peripheral blood sample, and the peripheral blood mononuclear cells from that sample were used for TCR beta sequencing. Genomic DNA was extracted from the blood cell samples with the Qiagen DNeasy Blood Extraction Kit. The germline V gene gives CDR1 as ENHRY and CDR2 as SYGVKD. The junction carries 9 bases between V and J, which are trimmed by 8 bases and 2 bases respectively. The CDR3 runs 12 residues from the cysteine to the phenylalanine. Only the CDR3 DNA is retained, 36 bases long and in frame from the first base. Library generation was performed with the immunoSEQ multiplex PCR assay. For the multiplex PCR, a mixture combining 60 forward primers for TCR Vbeta segments and 13 reverse primers for TCR Jbeta segments was used. The CDR3 region of rearranged TCR beta genes was amplified from genomic DNA by a multiplex PCR assay. The Illumina HiSeq System was used to sequence the amplified TCR beta libraries as 87-base-pair reads. Per the source publication's procedure: A later analysis counted approximately 74 million unique TCR beta chains across the 650 to 700 repertoires, and 9.5 million to 11 million of these chains were shared by at least two donors. Raw reads were error-corrected and collapsed into unique sequences with a nearest-neighbor algorithm that merged closely related sequences to remove PCR and sequencing errors. CDR3 sequences were aligned to IMGT reference sequences to assign V, D and J gene segments. For a sequence to be retained, a match of at least six nucleotides was required to both a V gene segment and a J gene segment. Rearrangements were called productive when the CDR3 lacked stop codons and stayed in frame with V and J; all others were non-productive. Following IMGT convention, CDR3 was defined as the stretch from the second conserved V-encoded cysteine to the conserved J-encoded phenylalanine. The earlier analysis of about 610 of the donors excluded sequences that lacked an unambiguous match to a single V gene segment. In an earlier analysis of approximately 500 of the donors, a V segment was called functional when productive rearrangements were above 56.7%, and segregating when the standard deviation between donors exceeded 5%. A statistical classification framework was developed to diagnose cytomegalovirus status using the catalog of TCR beta chain sequences. V and J gene assignment, in a later analysis, came from comparing TCR nucleotide sequences with IMGT/GENE-DB human TR gene sequences. In a later analysis, CDR3 sequences and most-parsimonious VDJ recombination scenarios were assigned using the TCRdist pipeline. In a later analysis, every TCR beta chain was defined by the combination of its CDR3 amino acid sequence and its V-gene family, and reads without a unique V-gene family were dropped. A later analysis removed 550 to 650 highly shared, low-generation-probability nucleotide sequences to deal with suspected cross-contamination and a sequencing artifact. A later analysis calculated a clonal expansion index for each public chain from normalized within-repertoire ranks of inferred template counts. In a later analysis, generation probabilities were computed with a VDJ recombination model fitted to out-of-frame rearrangements, and the resulting probabilities were checked against IGoR. In a later analysis, hypergeometric tests were used to score TCR-TCR, TCR-HLA and TCR-CMV co-occurrence, with a repertoire-size bias correction applied to TCR pairs. In a later analysis, false discovery rates were estimated by permuting HLA or CMV assignments 20 times. In a later analysis, co-occurring TCRs were grouped using DBSCAN, with TCRdist sequence similarity added in when clustering inside HLA-allele-positive subsets. Co-occurrence clustering excluded repertoires with fewer than 30,000 or more than 120,000 public chains, plus five with anomalous nucleotide sharing. Not all clones reach the TCRdb copy of this immuneACCESS table, which keeps in-frame sequences only. Checked studies attribute under half of the gap to unresolved V genes and leave the rest unexplained. For V, J and clone size, that table is used; D and trimming come from the DNA. The sample data list about 160,000 clones, and roughly four fifths of these were observed just once. The biggest ten clones account for about 1.6% of the sample.

Note on this clone: This clone's antigen is unknown. No qualities accompany the bases; no much larger clone lies one base away.

Specimen: PBMCs. The TCR sequence derives from a man aged 35-49 years in good health and CMV-seronegative. The sequence joins TRBV10-3 to TRBJ1-2, and perhaps TRBD1 as D gene, on 5 matching bases. The CDR3 has the sequence CAIRDSNYGYTF. The nucleotide sequence reads TGTGCCATCCGAGACAGCAACTATGGCTACACCTTC.